This T cell receptor beta chain was sequenced in a study of blood T cell repertoires in COVID-19. Overall study context: The samples span acute and convalescent COVID-19 from the United States, Italy and Spain. From T cells, B-cell-depleted T cells, or PBMCs came the material, which was cDNA or gDNA.

This table comes from immunoSEQ multiplex PCR, and its TCRdb copy is limited to in-frame clones, with some not included. Of 8,000 to 10,000 clones listed, around 81% were seen once; the top ten hold over 30%. Germline V gene lookup returns CDR1 SQVTM and CDR2 ANQGSEA. The CDR3 covers 12 residues. V lost 6 bases and J lost 6; bases outside the gene matches: 4. This clonotype was sampled from a human donor in a cohort sampled during active COVID-19. Specimen: peripheral blood. This sequence joins TRBV29-1 and TRBJ1-2, with 10 bases fitting TRBD1. CDR3 loop: CSVQTGGHGYTF. In DNA, the CDR3 is TGCAGCGTCCAGACAGGGGGCCATGGCTACACCTTC.